The 21 T cell receptor beta chains reported below all come from one sample, sequenced in a study of regulatory T cells in long-lasting Graves disease. Described time point: persistent/refractory GD, antithyroid drugs over 5 years with positive TRAb. PBMCs provided the RNA from which the TCR library was made. HTBI primers from iRepertoire and Arm-PCR of CDR3 regions yielded the TCR beta libraries. TCRdb reanalysed the multiplex PCR reads using MiXCR and keeps one entry per CDR3 protein. There are roughly 470,000 distinct CDR3 sequences in the sample; about a fifth occur only once, and 6.5% to 8% lies in the top ten. The specimen comprised peripheral blood mononuclear cells (PBMCs), sampled when the disease was refractory, from a patient treated with antithyroid drugs. The receptors here all came from a female donor with Graves disease.

On this clonotype itself: A clone one base away is much larger, so this may be a read error. The CDR3 here is CASSQRLRANVLTF. The CDR3 nucleotides are TGTGCCAGCAGTCAAAGATTGAGGGCCAACGTCCTGACTTTC. The rearrangement uses TRBV28 and TRBJ2-6; no clear D gene. There are 14 residues in the CDR3. Germline CDR1 and CDR2: MDHEN and SYDVKM. Trimming pared 5 bases from V and 5 bases from J, leaving 10 bases between.

V gene TRBV27 combines with J gene TRBJ2-3; D is unclear. Germline CDR1 is MNHEY and CDR2 is SMNVEV (reference sequence). The CDR3 spans 16 residues. Trimming cost V 0 bases and J 1 base, with 11 bases left between them. The CDR3 sequence: CASSLSVYPGTDTQYF. The CDR3 nucleotides are TGTGCCAGCAGTTTATCAGTCTACCCTGGCACAGATACGCAGTATTTT.

This clonotype was recorded at least ten times. The chain uses TRBV5-1 and TRBJ2-2, with a tentative D call TRBD1 (6 bases). The V gene's germline CDR1 is SGHRS and CDR2 YFSETQ. This CDR3 region has 13 residues. Trimming took off 5 bases at V and 6 bases at J, with 11 bases between the two ends. CDR3 residues: CASRMDSSGELFF. For the CDR3, the DNA is TGCGCCAGCAGGATGGACAGTTCCGGGGAGCTGTTTTTT.

The sample holds a few counts of this clonotype. The chain is built from TRBV7-3 and TRBJ2-1; 12 nucleotides match TRBD2. Germline CDR1 reads SGHTA; CDR2 reads FQGTGA. V dropped 5 bases and J dropped 8; count of bases not matched to a gene: 19. The CDR3 spans 19 residues. Written as DNA, the CDR3 is TGTGCCAGCAGCACATCCGGGACTAGCGGGTTTTGGTCTCGGTATGAGCAGTTCTTC. Its translation is CASSTSGTSGFWSRYEQFF.

This clonotype was detected only a few times. J is TRBJ1-5 and V is TRBV30; D not certain. Germline CDR1 and CDR2: GTSNPN and SVGIG (reference sequence). V shed 0 bases and J shed 4 bases, with 7 bases lying between them. The CDR3 length is 13 residues. This chain's CDR3 is CAWSVDWNQPQHF. The CDR3 nucleotides read TGTGCCTGGAGTGTCGACTGGAATCAGCCCCAGCATTTT.

On this clonotype itself: This sequence may be a read error, since a much larger clone differs from it by one base. The chain joins TRBV6-2 or TRBV6-3 to TRBJ2-2, with D perhaps matching TRBD1 (7 bases). The CDR3 is made up of 16 amino acids. Germline V lookup: CDR1 MNHEY, CDR2 SVGEGT. Trimming cost V 5 bases and J 4 bases, with 17 bases left between them. The chain's CDR3 is CASSKTRGDRTGELFF. DNA for the CDR3: TGTGCCAGCAGTAAAACCAGGGGGGATCGCACCGGGGAGCTGTTTTTT.

In this sample, this clonotype turned up a few times. The chain is built from TRBV7-9 and TRBJ2-7, with 9 bases lining up with TRBD1. Germline CDR1 and CDR2: SEHNR and FQNEAQ (reference sequence). Losses at the gene ends were 5 bases for V and 6 bases for J; bases not matched to a gene: 8. This CDR3 comprises 14 residues. CDR3 bases: TGTGCCAGCAGCCCCCGGGACAGGGTCGGCGAGCAGTACTTC. This translates into CASSPRDRVGEQYF.

This clonotype has a handful of counts. The rearrangement joins TRBV7-9 to TRBJ2-7; possible D gene TRBD1, 5 bases. The CDR3 has 12 residues. Trimming removed 5 bases from V and 5 bases from J, with 10 bases in between. Germline V CDR1 and CDR2: SEHNR, FQNEAQ (reference sequence). DNA for the CDR3: TGTGCCAGCAGCCAGGGTTCCCACGAGCAGTACTTC. As protein: CASSQGSHEQYF.

The table lists this clonotype with a few counts. The genes are TRBV3-1 and TRBJ2-2; 7 bases match TRBD1. Per germline, CDR1 LGHDT and CDR2 YNNKEL (reference sequence). CDR3 length: 17 amino acids. J lost 3 bases, V lost 4 bases, and 11 bases had no gene match. The CDR3: CASSPMPGTADTGELFF. The CDR3 nucleotides are TGTGCCAGCAGCCCTATGCCCGGGACAGCTGACACCGGGGAGCTGTTTTTT.

The chain couples TRBV2 to TRBJ2-1; D is unresolved. CDR3 length: 12 residues. Trimming took off 2 bases at V and 13 bases at J, with 12 bases between the two ends. Germline V gene data show CDR1 as SNHLY and CDR2 as FYNNEI. The CDR3 is CASSESADTQFF. DNA of the CDR3: TGTGCCAGCAGTGAAAGTGCCGATACACAGTTCTTC.

This clonotype turned up a few times. This chain joins TRBV18 and TRBJ1-5; D is undetermined. V was trimmed by 4 bases and J by 3 bases, leaving 7 bases between them. The germline CDR1 and CDR2 sequences are KGHSH and LQKENI. The CDR3 totals 13 residues. The CDR3 reads CASSHGSNQPQHF. CDR3 nucleotide sequence: TGTGCCAGCTCACACGGCTCCAATCAGCCCCAGCATTTT.

This clonotype was found many times. The chain is built from TRBV11-2 and TRBJ2-5; 13 bases fit TRBD2. CDR1 is SGHAT, CDR2 FQNNGV, per germline. CDR3 length: 14 amino acids. V shed 8 bases and J 9 bases; nucleotides not matched to a gene: 9. CDR3 in DNA: TGTGCCAGCCAAGGGACTAGCGGGGCAGCGGCCCAGTACTTC. Protein product: CASQGTSGAAAQYF.

This clonotype turned up a few times. The chain employs TRBV27 and TRBJ2-5; possibly TRBD1 for D (5 bases). Trimming cost V 0 bases and J 1 base, with 12 bases left between them. Germline CDR1 reads MNHEY; CDR2 reads SMNVEV (reference sequence). This CDR3 region has 16 residues. CDR3 nucleotides: TGTGCCAGCAGTTTATCGACGTTTGGGGCCCAAGAGACCCAGTACTTC. The encoded protein is CASSLSTFGAQETQYF.

This clonotype was counted only a few times. The chain has TRBV28 and TRBJ2-7; maybe TRBD1 (5 bases). The CDR3 is made up of 15 amino acids. The germline V gene has CDR1 MDHEN and CDR2 SYDVKM. Trimming left V 6 bases short and J 3 bases short, with 18 bases between. As DNA, the CDR3 is TGTGCCAGCAGCAAGCGTTCAGGGTCCGACTACGAGCAGTACTTC. It yields the protein CASSKRSGSDYEQYF.

V and J are TRBV7-9 and TRBJ1-3; unclear D gene. Germline CDR1 and CDR2: SEHNR and FQNEAQ (reference sequence). The CDR3 runs to 11 residues. Between the trimmed V and J ends, which lost 8 bases and 7 bases, there was a span of 9 bases. CDR3 region: CASGEGNTIYF. The CDR3 region has the DNA TGTGCCAGCGGGGAAGGGAACACCATATATTTT.

The chain carries TRBV28 and TRBJ2-1, with TRBD2 as a possible D gene (6 bases). Trimming took off 6 bases at V and 16 bases at J, with 22 bases between the two ends. Germline V gives CDR1 MDHEN, CDR2 SYDVKM. The CDR3 contains 13 residues. For the CDR3, the DNA is TGTGCCAGCAGACCCCGGGGGAGTATAGGTTTATTCTTC. This gives the protein CASRPRGSIGLFF.

This clonotype was counted between two and nine times. The chain employs TRBV6-1 and TRBJ1-2, with D maybe TRBD1 (5 bases). The CDR3 is made up of 15 amino acids. Germline V gene lookup returns CDR1 MNHNS and CDR2 SASEGT. With 7 bases removed from V and 4 bases from J, the gap between germline ends came to 19 bases. CDR3 region: CASMPREGGTYGYTF. CDR3 nucleotide sequence: TGTGCCAGCATGCCACGGGAGGGAGGGACCTATGGCTACACCTTC.

This clonotype was seen repeatedly, ten times or more. The chain employs TRBV27 and TRBJ2-7; TRBD1 or TRBD2 may be the D gene (6 bases each). This CDR3 is 15 amino acids long. Trimming pared 6 bases from V and 3 bases from J, leaving 18 bases between. CDR1 and CDR2 from the germline V gene are MNHEY and SMNVEV (reference sequence). CDR3 sequence (DNA): TGTGCCAGCAGCCAATCACAGGGACTCGTCTACGAGCAGTACTTC. Translated: CASSQSQGLVYEQYF.

The sample holds a few counts of this clonotype. The V and J genes are TRBV29-1 and TRBJ2-7; perhaps TRBD2 as D (6 bases). The V end lost 1 base, the J end lost 1 base, and 11 bases lay between the germline ends. The germline V gene has CDR1 SQVTM and CDR2 ANQGSEA. The CDR3 runs to 14 residues. CDR3 protein: CSVEGRAESYEQYF. Here the CDR3 DNA reads TGCAGCGTTGAAGGGAGGGCAGAATCCTACGAGCAGTACTTC.

CDR3 DNA: TGTGCCAGCAGTCACACTAGCGGGAGGCTCTACGAGCAGTACTTC. Protein: CASSHTSGRLYEQYF. The chain carries TRBV9 and TRBJ2-7, with 12 nucleotides matching TRBD2. This CDR3 comprises 15 residues. Looked up from germline, CDR1 is SGDLS and CDR2 is YYNGEE. Trimming removed 5 bases from V and 3 bases from J; junction bases left unmatched: 6.

This clonotype showed up many times. The chain is built from TRBV18 and TRBJ2-5, with D possibly TRBD1 on 5 matching bases. V was trimmed by 5 bases and J by 4 bases, leaving 8 bases between them. The V gene's germline CDR1 is KGHSH and CDR2 LQKENI. CDR3 length: 12 residues. The CDR3 spells CASSAGRETQYF. DNA for the CDR3: TGTGCCAGCTCAGCAGGGCGAGAGACCCAGTACTTC.